Below, 15 T cell receptor beta chains from the same sample are listed, as sequenced in a study of lymphopenia after photon versus proton radiotherapy. Measured with immunoSEQ multiplex PCR; TCRdb has only the in-frame clones, and not every one. The table shows approximately 23,000 clones, with approximately 90% occurring only once. The sequences come from peripheral blood, collected from a patient treated with proton-based radiotherapy. The receptor set was obtained from a man older than 75 with esophageal cancer.

The chain employs TRBV6-5 and TRBJ1-4; 8 positions agree with TRBD1. The CDR3 loop spans 15 amino acids. CDR1 is MNHEY, CDR2 SVGAGI, per germline. V gave up 7 bases and J gave up 7 bases; unmatched junction bases: 11. As DNA, the CDR3 is TGTGCCAGCATGCGATCTCGGACAGGGCGTGAAAAACTGTTTTTT. It translates to CASMRSRTGREKLFF.

The chain combines TRBV4-2 with TRBJ2-5, with 8 positions matching TRBD2. This CDR3 comprises 15 residues. CDR1 is LGHNA, CDR2 YNFKEQ, per germline. J was trimmed by 1 base and V by 1 base; bases with no gene match: 2. The CDR3 bases are TGTGCCAGCAGCCAAGTAACTAGCGGCCAAGAGACCCAGTACTTC. It encodes CASSQVTSGQETQYF.

The chain couples TRBV19 to TRBJ1-1, with unresolved D. CDR1 LNHDA and CDR2 SQIVND come from the germline V gene (reference sequence). V gave up 6 bases and J gave up 1 base, with 12 bases separating them. The CDR3 extends over 14 amino acids. The CDR3 DNA sequence: TGTGCCAGTAGGTTATGGGTGGGGAACACTGAAGCTTTCTTT. It codes for CASRLWVGNTEAFF.

The gene calls are TRBV4-3 and TRBJ2-1; D might be TRBD2 (5 bases). The V gene's germline CDR1 is LGHNA and CDR2 YSLEER. The CDR3 has 20 amino acids. Trimming left V 0 bases short and J 0 bases short, with 21 bases between. In DNA, the CDR3 is TGCGCCAGCAGCCAAGATCGGGCGGTTAGCGAATTGAGCTCCTACAATGAGCAGTTCTTC. Translation gives CASSQDRAVSELSSYNEQFF.

The chain uses TRBV27 and TRBJ1-2; D remains ambiguous. The germline V gene encodes CDR1 MNHEY and CDR2 SMNVEV (reference sequence). The CDR3 is 12 residues long. The V gene lost 2 bases and the J gene lost 4 bases, with 5 bases spanning the gap. The CDR3 DNA sequence: TGTGCCAGCAGTTTAAAGGGCTATGGCTACACCTTC. Protein: CASSLKGYGYTF.

This chain joins TRBV5-1 and TRBJ1-1, with D tentatively TRBD1 (5 bases). Trimming pared 4 bases from V and 4 bases from J, leaving 17 bases between. The CDR3 totals 15 residues. The V gene's germline CDR1 is SGHRS and CDR2 YFSETQ. In DNA, the CDR3 is TGCGCCAGCAGCCCTATGGTAGGGACGAGCACTGAAGCTTTCTTT. Amino acid sequence: CASSPMVGTSTEAFF.

The chain is built from TRBV28 and TRBJ2-7, with a possible D match to TRBD1 (7 bases). V lost 10 bases, J lost 3 bases, and 16 bases lay in between. The germline CDR1 and CDR2 sequences are MDHEN and SYDVKM. This CDR3 is built from 13 residues. The CDR3 nucleotides read TGTGCCACCGTGACAGGGACTTTCTACGAGCAGTACTTC. This encodes CATVTGTFYEQYF.

The chain has TRBV18 and TRBJ2-3, with D uncertain. V was shortened by 3 bases and J by 4 bases, with 14 bases between the two germline ends. The CDR3 extends over 15 amino acids. Germline CDR1 and CDR2: KGHSH and LQKENI. The CDR3: CASSPPSTMADTQYF. Written as DNA, the CDR3 is TGTGCCAGCTCACCCCCCTCCACTATGGCAGATACGCAGTATTTT.

The chain carries TRBV7-2 and TRBJ1-6, with a tentative D call TRBD1 (5 bases). This CDR3 has 15 amino acids. Trimming removed 5 bases at V and 5 bases at J, with 13 bases between. The germline gives CDR1 SGHTA, CDR2 FQGNSA. The CDR3 sequence: CASSPGGGNNSPLHF. Written as DNA, the CDR3 is TGTGCCAGCAGCCCCGGGGGGGGGAATAATTCACCCCTCCACTTT.

About this clone itself: Compared with germline, one end of the junction differs, possibly owing to a read error. This chain joins TRBV18 and TRBJ1-1; D possibly corresponds to TRBD1 (6 bases). Germline assignment: CDR1 KGHSH and CDR2 LQKENI. The length of the CDR3 is 14 residues. The CDR3 DNA follows: TGTGCCAGCTCACCACAAACAGGGAACCCTGAAGCTTTCTTT. The encoded protein is CASSPQTGNPEAFF.

The V gene is TRBV7-2, the J gene TRBJ1-2; 9 positions match TRBD1. V shed 4 bases, J shed 13 bases, and the junction held 7 bases outside the gene matches. This CDR3 contains 12 residues. Per germline, CDR1 SGHTA and CDR2 FQGNSA. DNA of the CDR3: TGTGCCAGCAGCTCCGGGACAGGGCTTCCCACCTTC. Protein sequence: CASSSGTGLPTF.

V gene TRBV2 combines with J gene TRBJ1-2, with D tentatively TRBD1 (6 bases). CDR1 is SNHLY, CDR2 FYNNEI, per germline. The CDR3 contains 19 residues. V gave up 8 bases and J gave up 7 bases, with 35 bases separating them. CDR3 bases: TGTGCCAGCCGACTCAAGAATACCTGGACAGCTGCCAGGGGAGGTGGCTACACCTTC. Translated: CASRLKNTWTAARGGGYTF.

With regard to this clone: The sample holds other DNA sequences that translate to the same CDR3. The V gene is TRBV19, the J gene TRBJ2-7; 9 bases map to TRBD1. Looked up from germline, CDR1 is LNHDA and CDR2 is SQIVND (reference sequence). The length of the CDR3 is 14 residues. V trimming: 5 bases; J trimming: 4 bases; junction bases outside the gene matches: 6. The CDR3, as DNA: TGTGCCAGTAGTTACCGGGACAGGGATTACGAGCAGTACTTC. This gives the protein CASSYRDRDYEQYF.

J is TRBJ2-5 and V is TRBV5-8, with D possibly matching TRBD2 (6 bases). Trimming pared 4 bases from V and 5 bases from J, leaving 12 bases between. Germline-derived CDR1 and CDR2 are SGHTS and YDEGEE. The CDR3 contains 13 residues. The CDR3 sequence: CASSPLGRETQYF. CDR3 in DNA: TGTGCCAGCAGCCCATTGGGGAGGGAGACCCAGTACTTC.

This clone was picked up one time. This chain joins TRBV7-9 and TRBJ1-6; D gene unclear. The CDR3 spans 16 residues. V lost 1 base, J lost 6 bases, and 13 bases lay in between. CDR1 is SEHNR and CDR2 is FQNEAQ in the germline V gene (reference sequence). The CDR3 loop reads CASSLVSGRSNSPLHF. CDR3 DNA: TGTGCCAGCAGCTTAGTTAGCGGCAGATCTAATTCACCCCTCCACTTT. The full variable domain, completed using reference TRBV7-9 and TRBJ1-6, is DTGVSQNPRHKITKRGQNVTFRCDPISEHNRLYWYRQTLGQGPEFLTYFQNEAQLEKSRLLSDRFSAERPKGSFSTLEIQRTEQGDSAMYLCASSLVSGRSNSPLHFGNGTRLTVT.